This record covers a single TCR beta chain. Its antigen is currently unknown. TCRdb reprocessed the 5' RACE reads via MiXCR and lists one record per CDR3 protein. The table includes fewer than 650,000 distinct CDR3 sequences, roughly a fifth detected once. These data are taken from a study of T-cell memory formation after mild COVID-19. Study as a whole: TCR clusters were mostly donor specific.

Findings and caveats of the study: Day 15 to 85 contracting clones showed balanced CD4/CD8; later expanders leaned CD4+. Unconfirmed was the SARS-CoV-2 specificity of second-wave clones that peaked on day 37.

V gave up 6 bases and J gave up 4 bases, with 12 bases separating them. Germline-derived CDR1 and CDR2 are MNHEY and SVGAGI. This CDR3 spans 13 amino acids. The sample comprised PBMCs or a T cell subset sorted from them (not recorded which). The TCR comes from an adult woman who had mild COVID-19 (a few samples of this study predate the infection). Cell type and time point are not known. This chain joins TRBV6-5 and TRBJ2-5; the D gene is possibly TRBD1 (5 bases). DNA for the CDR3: TGTGCCAGCAGCCCGGAAAGGGGAGAGACCCAGTACTTC. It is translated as CASSPERGETQYF.